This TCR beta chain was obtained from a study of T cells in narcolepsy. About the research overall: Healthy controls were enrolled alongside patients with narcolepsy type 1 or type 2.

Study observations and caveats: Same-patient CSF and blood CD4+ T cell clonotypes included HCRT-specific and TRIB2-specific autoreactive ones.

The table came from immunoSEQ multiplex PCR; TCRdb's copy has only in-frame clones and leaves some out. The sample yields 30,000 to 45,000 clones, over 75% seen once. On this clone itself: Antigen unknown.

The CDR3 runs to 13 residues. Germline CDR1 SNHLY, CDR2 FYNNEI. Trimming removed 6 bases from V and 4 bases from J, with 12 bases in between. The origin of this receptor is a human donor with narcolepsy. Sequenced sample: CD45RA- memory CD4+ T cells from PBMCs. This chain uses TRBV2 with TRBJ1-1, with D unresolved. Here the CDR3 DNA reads TGTGCCAGCAGCGGTGAAAGGGCCACTGAAGCTTTCTTT. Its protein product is CASSGERATEAFF. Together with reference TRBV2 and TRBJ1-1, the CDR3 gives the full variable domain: EPEVTQTPSHQVTQMGQEVILRCVPISNHLYFYWYRQILGQKVEFLVSFYNNEISEKSEIFDDQFSVERPDGSNFTLKIRSTKLEDSAMYFCASSGERATEAFFGQGTRLTVV.